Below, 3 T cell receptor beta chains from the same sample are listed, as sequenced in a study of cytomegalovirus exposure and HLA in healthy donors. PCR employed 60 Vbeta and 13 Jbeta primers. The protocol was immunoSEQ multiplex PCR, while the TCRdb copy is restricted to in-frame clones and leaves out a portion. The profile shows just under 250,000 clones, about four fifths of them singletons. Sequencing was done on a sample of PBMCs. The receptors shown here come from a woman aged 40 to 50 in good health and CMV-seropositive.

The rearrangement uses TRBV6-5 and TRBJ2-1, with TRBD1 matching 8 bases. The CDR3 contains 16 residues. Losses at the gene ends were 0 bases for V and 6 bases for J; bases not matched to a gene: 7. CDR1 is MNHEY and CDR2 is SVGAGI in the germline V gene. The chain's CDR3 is CASSYSRTGSSNEQFF. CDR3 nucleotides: TGTGCCAGCAGTTACTCCAGGACAGGGTCGTCCAATGAGCAGTTCTTC.

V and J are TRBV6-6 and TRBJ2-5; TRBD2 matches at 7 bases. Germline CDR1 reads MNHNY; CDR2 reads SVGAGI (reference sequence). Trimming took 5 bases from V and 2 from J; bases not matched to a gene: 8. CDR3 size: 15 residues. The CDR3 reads CASSDPGLPQETQYF. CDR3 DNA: TGTGCCAGCAGTGATCCGGGACTACCACAAGAGACCCAGTACTTC.

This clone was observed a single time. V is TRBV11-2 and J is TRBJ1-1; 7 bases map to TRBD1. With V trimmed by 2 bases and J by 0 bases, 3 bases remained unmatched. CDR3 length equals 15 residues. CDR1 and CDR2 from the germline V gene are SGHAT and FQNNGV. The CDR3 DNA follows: TGTGCCAGCAGCTTATACACAGGGGTGAACACTGAAGCTTTCTTT. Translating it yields CASSLYTGVNTEAFF.